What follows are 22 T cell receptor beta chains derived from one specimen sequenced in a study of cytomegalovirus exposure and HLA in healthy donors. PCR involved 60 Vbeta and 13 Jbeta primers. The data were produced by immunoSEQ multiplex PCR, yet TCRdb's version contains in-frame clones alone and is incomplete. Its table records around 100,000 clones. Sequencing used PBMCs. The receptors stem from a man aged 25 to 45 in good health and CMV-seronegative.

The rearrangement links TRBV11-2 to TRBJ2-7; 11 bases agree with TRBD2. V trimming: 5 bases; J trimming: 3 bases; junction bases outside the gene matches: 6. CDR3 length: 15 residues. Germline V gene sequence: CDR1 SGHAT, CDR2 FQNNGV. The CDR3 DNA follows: TGTGCCAGCAGCGTCGCTAGCGGGGGGTACTACGAGCAGTACTTC. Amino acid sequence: CASSVASGGYYEQYF.

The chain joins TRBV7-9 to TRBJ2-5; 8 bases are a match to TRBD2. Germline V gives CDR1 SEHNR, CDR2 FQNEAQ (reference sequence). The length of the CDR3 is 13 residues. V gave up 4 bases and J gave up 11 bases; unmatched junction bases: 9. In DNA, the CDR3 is TGTGCCAGCAGCTGGACTAGCCAGGGAGAGCAGTACTTC. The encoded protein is CASSWTSQGEQYF. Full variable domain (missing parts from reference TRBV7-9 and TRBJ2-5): DTGVSQNPRHKITKRGQNVTFRCDPISEHNRLYWYRQTLGQGPEFLTYFQNEAQLEKSRLLSDRFSAERPKGSFSTLEIQRTEQGDSAMYLCASSWTSQGEQYFGPGTRLLVL.

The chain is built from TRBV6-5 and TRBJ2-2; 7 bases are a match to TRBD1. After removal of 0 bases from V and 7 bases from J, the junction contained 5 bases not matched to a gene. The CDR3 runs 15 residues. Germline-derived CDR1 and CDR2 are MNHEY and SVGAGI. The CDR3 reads CASSYSMTGHGELFF. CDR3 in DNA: TGTGCCAGCAGTTACTCGATGACAGGGCACGGGGAGCTGTTTTTT.

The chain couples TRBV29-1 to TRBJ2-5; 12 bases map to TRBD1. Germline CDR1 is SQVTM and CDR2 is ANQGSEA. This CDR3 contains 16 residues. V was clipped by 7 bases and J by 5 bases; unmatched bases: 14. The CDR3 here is CSAALGDRGLGETQYF. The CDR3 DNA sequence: TGCAGCGCCGCCCTGGGGGACAGGGGGCTTGGCGAGACCCAGTACTTC.

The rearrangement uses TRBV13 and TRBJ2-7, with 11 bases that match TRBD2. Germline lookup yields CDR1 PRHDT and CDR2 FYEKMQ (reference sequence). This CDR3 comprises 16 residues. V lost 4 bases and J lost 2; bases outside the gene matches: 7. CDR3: CASSYRLAGPPYEQYF. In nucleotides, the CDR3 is TGTGCCAGCAGCTACCGACTAGCGGGGCCGCCCTACGAGCAGTACTTC.

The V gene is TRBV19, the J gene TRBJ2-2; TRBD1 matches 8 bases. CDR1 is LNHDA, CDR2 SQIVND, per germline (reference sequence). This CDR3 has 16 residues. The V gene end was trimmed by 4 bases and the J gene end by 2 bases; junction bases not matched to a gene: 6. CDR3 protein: CASSTYRGTNTGELFF. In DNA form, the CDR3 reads TGTGCCAGTAGTACTTACAGGGGGACCAACACCGGGGAGCTGTTTTTT.

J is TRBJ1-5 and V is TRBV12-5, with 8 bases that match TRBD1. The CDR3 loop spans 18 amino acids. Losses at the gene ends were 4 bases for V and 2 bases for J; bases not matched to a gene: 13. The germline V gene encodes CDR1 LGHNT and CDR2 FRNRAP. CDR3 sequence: CASGSPPLKDRGNQPQHF. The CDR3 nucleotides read TGTGCTAGTGGTTCGCCACCCCTCAAGGACAGGGGCAATCAGCCCCAGCATTTT.

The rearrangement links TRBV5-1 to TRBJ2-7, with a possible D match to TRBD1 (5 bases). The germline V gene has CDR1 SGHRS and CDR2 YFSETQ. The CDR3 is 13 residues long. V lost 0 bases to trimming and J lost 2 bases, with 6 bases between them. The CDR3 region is CASSLEQAYEQYF. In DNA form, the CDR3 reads TGCGCCAGCAGCTTGGAACAGGCCTACGAGCAGTACTTC.

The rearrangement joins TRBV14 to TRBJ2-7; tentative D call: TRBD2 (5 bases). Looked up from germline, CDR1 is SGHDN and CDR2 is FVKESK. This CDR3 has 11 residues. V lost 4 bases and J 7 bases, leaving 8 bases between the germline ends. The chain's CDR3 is CASSPGVEQYF. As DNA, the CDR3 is TGTGCCAGCAGCCCCGGGGTGGAGCAGTACTTC. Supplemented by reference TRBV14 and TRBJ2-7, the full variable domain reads EAGVTQFPSHSVIEKGQTVTLRCDPISGHDNLYWYRRVMGKEIKFLLHFVKESKQDESGMPNNRFLAERTGGTYSTLKVQPAELEDSGVYFCASSPGVEQYFGPGTRLTVT.

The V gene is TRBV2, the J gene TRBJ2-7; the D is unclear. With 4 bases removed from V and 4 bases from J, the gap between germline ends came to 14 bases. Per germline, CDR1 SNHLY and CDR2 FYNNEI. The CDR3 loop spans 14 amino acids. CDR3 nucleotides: TGTGCCAGCAGTGCGAGGCCTAACGGGTACGAGCAGTACTTC. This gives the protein CASSARPNGYEQYF.

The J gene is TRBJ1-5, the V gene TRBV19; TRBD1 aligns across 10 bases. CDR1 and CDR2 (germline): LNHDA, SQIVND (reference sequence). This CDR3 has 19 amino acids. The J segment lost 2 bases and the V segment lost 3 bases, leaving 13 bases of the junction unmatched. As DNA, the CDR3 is TGTGCCAGTAGTATTTCTGAGACAGGGGGCTGGGTATGCAATCAGCCCCAGCATTTT. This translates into CASSISETGGWVCNQPQHF.

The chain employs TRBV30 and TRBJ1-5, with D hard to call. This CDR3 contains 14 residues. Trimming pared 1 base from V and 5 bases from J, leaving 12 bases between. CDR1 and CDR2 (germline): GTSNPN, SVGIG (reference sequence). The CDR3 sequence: CAWSGPASDQPQHF. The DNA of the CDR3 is TGTGCCTGGAGTGGCCCGGCAAGCGATCAGCCCCAGCATTTT.

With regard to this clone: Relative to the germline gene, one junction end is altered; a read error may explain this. CDR3 residues: CASSETGYRMRLF. CDR3 nucleotide sequence: TGTGCCAGCAGTGAAACTGGGTACAGGATGAGGCTTTTT. The chain employs TRBV6-1 and TRBJ1-4; tentative D call: TRBD1 (5 bases). There are 13 residues in the CDR3. CDR1 is MNHNS and CDR2 is SASEGT in the germline V gene.

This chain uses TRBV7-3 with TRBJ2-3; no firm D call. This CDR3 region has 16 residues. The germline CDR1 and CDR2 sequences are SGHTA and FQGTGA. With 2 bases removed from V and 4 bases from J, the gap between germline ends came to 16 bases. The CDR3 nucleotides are TGTGCCAGCAGCTTAGCCCCGAACTCGTTCTCAGATACGCAGTATTTT. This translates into CASSLAPNSFSDTQYF. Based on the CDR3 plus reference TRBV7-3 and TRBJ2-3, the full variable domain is GAGVSQTPSNKVTEKGKYVELRCDPISGHTALYWYRQSLGQGPEFLIYFQGTGAADDSGLPNDRFFAVRPEGSVSTLKIQRTERGDSAVYLCASSLAPNSFSDTQYFGPGTRLTVL.

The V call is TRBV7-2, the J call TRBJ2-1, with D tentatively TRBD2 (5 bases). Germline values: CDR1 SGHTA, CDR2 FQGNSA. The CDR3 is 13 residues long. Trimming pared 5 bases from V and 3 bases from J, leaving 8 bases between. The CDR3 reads CASSPGVYNEQFF. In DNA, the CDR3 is TGTGCCAGCAGCCCCGGGGTCTACAATGAGCAGTTCTTC. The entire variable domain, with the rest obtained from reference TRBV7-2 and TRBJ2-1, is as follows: GAGVSQSPSNKVTEKGKDVELRCDPISGHTALYWYRQSLGQGLEFLIYFQGNSAPDKSGLPSDRFSAERTGGSVSTLTIQRTQQEDSAVYLCASSPGVYNEQFFGPGTRLTVL.

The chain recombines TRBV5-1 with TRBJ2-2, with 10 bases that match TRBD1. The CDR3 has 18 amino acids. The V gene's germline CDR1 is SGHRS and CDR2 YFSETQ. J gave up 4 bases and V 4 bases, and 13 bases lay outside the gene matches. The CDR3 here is CASSVTPPGQGFTGELFF. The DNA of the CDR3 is TGCGCCAGCAGCGTAACTCCTCCGGGACAGGGGTTCACCGGGGAGCTGTTTTTT.

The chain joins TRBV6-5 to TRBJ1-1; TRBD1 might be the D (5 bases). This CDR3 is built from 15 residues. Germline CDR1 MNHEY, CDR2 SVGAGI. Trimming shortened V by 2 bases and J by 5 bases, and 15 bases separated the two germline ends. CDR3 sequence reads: CASSYGGPGGTEAFF. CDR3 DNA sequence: TGTGCCAGCAGTTACGGCGGACCCGGGGGGACTGAAGCTTTCTTT.

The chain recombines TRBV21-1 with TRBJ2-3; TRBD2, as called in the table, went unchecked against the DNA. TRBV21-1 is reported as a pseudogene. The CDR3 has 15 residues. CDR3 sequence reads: CASSKVVFPPDTQYF. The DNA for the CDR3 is TGTGCCAGCAGCAAAGTTGTCTTTCCCCCAGATACGCAGTATTTT.

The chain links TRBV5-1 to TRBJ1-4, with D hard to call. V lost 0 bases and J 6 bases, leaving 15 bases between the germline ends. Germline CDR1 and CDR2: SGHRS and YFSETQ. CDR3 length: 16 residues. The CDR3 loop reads CASSLGAGSTYEKLFF. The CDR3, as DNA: TGCGCCAGCAGCTTGGGCGCGGGGAGCACTTATGAAAAACTGTTTTTT.

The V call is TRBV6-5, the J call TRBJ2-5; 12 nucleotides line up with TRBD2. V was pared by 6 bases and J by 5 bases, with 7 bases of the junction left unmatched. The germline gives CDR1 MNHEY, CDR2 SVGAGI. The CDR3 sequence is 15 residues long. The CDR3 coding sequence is TGTGCCAGCAGCCCTAGCGGGGGGGCCCGGGAGACCCAGTACTTC. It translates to CASSPSGGARETQYF.

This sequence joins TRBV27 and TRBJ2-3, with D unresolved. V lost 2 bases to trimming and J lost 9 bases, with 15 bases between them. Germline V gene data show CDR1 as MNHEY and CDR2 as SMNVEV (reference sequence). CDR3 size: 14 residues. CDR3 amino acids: CASSLPVRGLTQYF. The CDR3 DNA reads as TGTGCCAGCAGTTTACCCGTCAGAGGTCTCACGCAGTATTTT.

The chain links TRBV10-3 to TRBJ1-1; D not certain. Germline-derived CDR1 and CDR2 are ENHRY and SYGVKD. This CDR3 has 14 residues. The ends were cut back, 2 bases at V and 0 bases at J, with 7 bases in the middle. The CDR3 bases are TGTGCCATCAGTGAGGGCAGGTTGAACACTGAAGCTTTCTTT. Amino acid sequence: CAISEGRLNTEAFF.